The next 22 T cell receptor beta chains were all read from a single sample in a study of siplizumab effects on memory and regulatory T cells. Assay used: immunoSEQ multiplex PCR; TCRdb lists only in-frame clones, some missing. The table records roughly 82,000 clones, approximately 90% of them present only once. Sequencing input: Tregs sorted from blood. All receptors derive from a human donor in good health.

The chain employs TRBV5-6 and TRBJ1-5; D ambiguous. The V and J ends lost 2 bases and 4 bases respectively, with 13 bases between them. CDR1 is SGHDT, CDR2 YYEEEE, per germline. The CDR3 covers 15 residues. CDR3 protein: CASSFGRGKNQPQHF. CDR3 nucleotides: TGTGCCAGCAGCTTCGGTCGCGGAAAAAATCAGCCCCAGCATTTT. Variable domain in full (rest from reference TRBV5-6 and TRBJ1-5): DAGVTQSPTHLIKTRGQQVTLRCSPKSGHDTVSWYQQALGQGPQFIFQYYEEEERQRGNFPDRFSGHQFPNYSSELNVNALLLGDSALYLCASSFGRGKNQPQHFGDGTRLSIL.

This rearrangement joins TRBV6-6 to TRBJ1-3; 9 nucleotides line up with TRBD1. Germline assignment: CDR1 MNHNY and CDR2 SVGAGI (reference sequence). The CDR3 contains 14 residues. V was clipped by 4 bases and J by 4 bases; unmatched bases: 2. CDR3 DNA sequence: TGTGCCAGCAGTTCCGGGACAGGGGGAAACACCATATATTTT. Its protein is CASSSGTGGNTIYF.

DNA for the CDR3: TGTGCCAGCAGCCAAGGCGCGGGGGCCCTCGGAGTGCAGTACTTC. As protein: CASSQGAGALGVQYF. V is TRBV4-2 and J is TRBJ2-7; possibly TRBD2 for D (7 bases). Trimming took 1 base from V and 9 from J, leaving 19 bases between them. The CDR3 contains 15 residues. Germline V gene sequence: CDR1 LGHNA, CDR2 YNFKEQ.

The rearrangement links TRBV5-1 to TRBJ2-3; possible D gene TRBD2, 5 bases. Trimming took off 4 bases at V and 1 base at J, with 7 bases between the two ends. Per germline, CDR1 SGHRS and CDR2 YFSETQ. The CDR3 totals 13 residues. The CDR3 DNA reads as TGCGCCAGCAGCCAGGAGGGCACAGATACGCAGTATTTT. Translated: CASSQEGTDTQYF. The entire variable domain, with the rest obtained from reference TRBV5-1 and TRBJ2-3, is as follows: KAGVTQTPRYLIKTRGQQVTLSCSPISGHRSVSWYQQTPGQGLQFLFEYFSETQRNKGNFPGRFSGRQFSNSRSEMNVSTLELGDSALYLCASSQEGTDTQYFGPGTRLTVL.

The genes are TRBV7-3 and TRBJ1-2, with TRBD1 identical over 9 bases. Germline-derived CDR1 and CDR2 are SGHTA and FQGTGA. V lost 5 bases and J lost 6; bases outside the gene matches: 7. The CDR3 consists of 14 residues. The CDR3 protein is CASSNKQGADGYTF. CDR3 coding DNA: TGTGCCAGCAGCAACAAACAGGGGGCAGATGGCTACACCTTC.

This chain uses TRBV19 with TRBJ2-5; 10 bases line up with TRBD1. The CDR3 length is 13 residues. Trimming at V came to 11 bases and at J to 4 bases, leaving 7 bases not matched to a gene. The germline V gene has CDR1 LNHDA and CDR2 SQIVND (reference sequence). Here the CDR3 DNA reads TGTGCCGGCGGACAGGGGGTGCTAGAGACCCAGTACTTC. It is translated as CAGGQGVLETQYF.

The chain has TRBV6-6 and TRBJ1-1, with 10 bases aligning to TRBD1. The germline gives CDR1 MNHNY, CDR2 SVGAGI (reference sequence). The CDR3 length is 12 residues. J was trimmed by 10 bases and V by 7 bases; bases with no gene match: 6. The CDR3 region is CASTTGQGGAFF. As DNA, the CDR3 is TGTGCCAGCACTACAGGACAGGGGGGAGCTTTCTTT.

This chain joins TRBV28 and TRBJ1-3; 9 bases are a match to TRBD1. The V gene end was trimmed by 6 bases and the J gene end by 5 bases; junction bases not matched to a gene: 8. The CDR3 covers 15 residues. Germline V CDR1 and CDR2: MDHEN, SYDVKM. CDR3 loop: CASSFRDRARNTIYF. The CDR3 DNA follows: TGTGCCAGCAGCTTCCGGGACAGGGCTAGAAACACCATATATTTT.

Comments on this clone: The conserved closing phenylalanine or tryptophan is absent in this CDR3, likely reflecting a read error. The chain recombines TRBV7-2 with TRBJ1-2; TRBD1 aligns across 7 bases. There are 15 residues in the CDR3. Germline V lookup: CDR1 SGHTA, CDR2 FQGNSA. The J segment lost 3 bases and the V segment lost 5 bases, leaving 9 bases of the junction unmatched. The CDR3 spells CASSIDTGVHYGYTL. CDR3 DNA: TGTGCCAGCAGCATTGATACAGGGGTGCACTATGGCTACACCCTC.

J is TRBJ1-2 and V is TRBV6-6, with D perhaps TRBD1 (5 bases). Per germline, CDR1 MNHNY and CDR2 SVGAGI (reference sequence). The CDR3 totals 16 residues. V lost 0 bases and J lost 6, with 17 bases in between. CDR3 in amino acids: CASSYSTSLGDNGYTF. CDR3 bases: TGTGCCAGCAGTTACTCGACGTCCTTGGGGGATAATGGCTACACCTTC.

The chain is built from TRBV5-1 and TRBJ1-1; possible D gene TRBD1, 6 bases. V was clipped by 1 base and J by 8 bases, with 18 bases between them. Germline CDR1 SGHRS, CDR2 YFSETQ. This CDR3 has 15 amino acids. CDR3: CASSLRGTAGGEAFF. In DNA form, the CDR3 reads TGCGCCAGCAGCTTGAGGGGGACGGCAGGCGGGGAAGCTTTCTTT.

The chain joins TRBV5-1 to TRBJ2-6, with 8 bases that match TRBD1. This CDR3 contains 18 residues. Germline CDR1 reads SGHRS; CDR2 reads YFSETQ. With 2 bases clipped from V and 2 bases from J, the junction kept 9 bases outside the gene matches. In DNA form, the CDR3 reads TGCGCCAGCAGCTTTTCAGGGGGCGCCCCCCCTGGGGCCAACGTCCTGACTTTC. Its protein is CASSFSGGAPPGANVLTF.

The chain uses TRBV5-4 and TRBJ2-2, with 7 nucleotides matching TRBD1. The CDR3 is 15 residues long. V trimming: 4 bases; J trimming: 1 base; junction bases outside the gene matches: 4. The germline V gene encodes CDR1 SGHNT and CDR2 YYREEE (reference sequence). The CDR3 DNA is TGTGCCAGCAGCCACCGGGACAGGAACACCGGGGAGCTGTTTTTT. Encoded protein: CASSHRDRNTGELFF.

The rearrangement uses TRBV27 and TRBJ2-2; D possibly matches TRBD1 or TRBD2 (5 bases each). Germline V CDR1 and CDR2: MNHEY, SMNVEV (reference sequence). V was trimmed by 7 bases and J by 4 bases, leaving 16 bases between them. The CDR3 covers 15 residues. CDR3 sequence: CASTRGVLGTGELFF. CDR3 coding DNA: TGTGCCAGCACCCGAGGGGTATTAGGCACCGGGGAGCTGTTTTTT.

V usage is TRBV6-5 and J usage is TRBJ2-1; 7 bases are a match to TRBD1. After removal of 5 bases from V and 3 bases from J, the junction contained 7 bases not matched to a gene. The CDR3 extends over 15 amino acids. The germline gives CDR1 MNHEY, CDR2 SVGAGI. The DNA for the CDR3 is TGTGCCAGCAGTCCCTATAGGGACAGCTACAATGAGCAGTTCTTC. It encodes CASSPYRDSYNEQFF.

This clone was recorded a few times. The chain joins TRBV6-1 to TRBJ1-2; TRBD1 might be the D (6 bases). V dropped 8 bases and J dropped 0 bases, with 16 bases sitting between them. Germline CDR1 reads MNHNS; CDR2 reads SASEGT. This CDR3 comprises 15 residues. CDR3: CASYPPDRPNYGYTF. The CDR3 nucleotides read TGTGCCAGCTATCCCCCTGACAGGCCTAACTATGGCTACACCTTC.

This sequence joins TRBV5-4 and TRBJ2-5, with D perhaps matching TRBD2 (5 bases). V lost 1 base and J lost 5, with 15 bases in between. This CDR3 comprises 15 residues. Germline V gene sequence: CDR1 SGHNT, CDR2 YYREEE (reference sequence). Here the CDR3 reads CASSLNGLALETQYF. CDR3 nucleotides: TGTGCCAGCAGCTTGAATGGGCTAGCTCTGGAGACCCAGTACTTC.

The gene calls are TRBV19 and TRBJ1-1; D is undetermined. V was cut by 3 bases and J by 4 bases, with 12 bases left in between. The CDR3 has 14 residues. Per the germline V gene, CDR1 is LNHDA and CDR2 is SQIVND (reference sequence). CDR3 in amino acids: CASSIRGVGTEAFF. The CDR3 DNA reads TGTGCCAGTAGTATTCGGGGTGTAGGCACTGAAGCTTTCTTT.

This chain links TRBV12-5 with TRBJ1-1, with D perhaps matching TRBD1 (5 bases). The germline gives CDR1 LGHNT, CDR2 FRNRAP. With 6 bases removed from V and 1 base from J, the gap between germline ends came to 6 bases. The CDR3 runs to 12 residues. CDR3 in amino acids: CASGRGNTEAFF. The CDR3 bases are TGTGCTAGTGGAAGGGGGAACACTGAAGCTTTCTTT.

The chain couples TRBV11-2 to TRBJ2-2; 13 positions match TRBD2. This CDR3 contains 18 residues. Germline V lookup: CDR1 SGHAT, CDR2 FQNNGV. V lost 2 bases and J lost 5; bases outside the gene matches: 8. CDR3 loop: CASSLTGTSGVGTGELFF. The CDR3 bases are TGTGCCAGCAGCTTAACCGGGACTAGCGGGGTCGGGACCGGGGAGCTGTTTTTT. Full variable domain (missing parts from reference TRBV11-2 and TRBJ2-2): EAGVAQSPRYKIIEKRQSVAFWCNPISGHATLYWYQQILGQGPKLLIQFQNNGVVDDSQLPKDRFSAERLKGVDSTLKIQPAKLEDSAVYLCASSLTGTSGVGTGELFFGEGSRLTVL.

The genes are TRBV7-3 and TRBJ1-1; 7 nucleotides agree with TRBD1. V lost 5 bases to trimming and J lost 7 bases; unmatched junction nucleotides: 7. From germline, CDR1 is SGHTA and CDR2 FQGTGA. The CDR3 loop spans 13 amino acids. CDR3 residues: CASSLGTVGEAFF. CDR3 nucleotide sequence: TGTGCCAGCAGCCTGGGGACAGTAGGTGAAGCTTTCTTT.

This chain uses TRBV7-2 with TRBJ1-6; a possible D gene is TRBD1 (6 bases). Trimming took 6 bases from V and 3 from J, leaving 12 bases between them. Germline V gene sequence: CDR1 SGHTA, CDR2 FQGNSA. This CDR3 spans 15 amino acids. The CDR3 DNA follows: TGTGCCAGCAGGAAGGACAGAGACTATAATTCACCCCTCCACTTT. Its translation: CASRKDRDYNSPLHF.